A single sample is the source of the 3 T cell receptor beta chains below, sequenced in a study. TCRdb re-analysed the 5' RACE reads in MiXCR, keeping a single row per CDR3 protein. In the table there are 35,000 to 50,000 distinct CDR3 sequences, around 28% of which are singletons. Sequenced sample: tumor-infiltrating memory CD4+ T cells sorted from the breast tumor. Subset here: memory CD4+ T cells, CD4+CD45RO+CD25-. The receptors originated from a female donor with breast cancer.

The chain links TRBV6-1 to TRBJ1-2, with D unclear. The CDR3 consists of 13 residues. Trimming took off 7 bases at V and 1 base at J, with 10 bases between the two ends. In germline, CDR1 is MNHNS, CDR2 SASEGT. The CDR3 loop is CASIQSINYGYTF. The CDR3 region has the DNA TGTGCCAGCATACAGTCAATTAACTATGGCTACACCTTC.

This clonotype turned up a few times. The chain joins TRBV7-9 to TRBJ2-7; D unclear. Germline CDR1 SEHNR, CDR2 FQNEAQ (reference sequence). The CDR3 totals 13 residues. With 2 bases removed from V and 4 bases from J, the gap between germline ends came to 9 bases. CDR3 residues: CASSLMADYEQYF. The CDR3 nucleotides are TGTGCCAGCAGCTTAATGGCGGATTACGAGCAGTACTTC.

This clonotype was detected only a few times. The chain recombines TRBV6-1 with TRBJ1-1; D unclear. V was clipped by 7 bases and J by 1 base, with 10 bases between them. In germline, CDR1 is MNHNS, CDR2 SASEGT. The CDR3 loop spans 13 amino acids. The CDR3 sequence is CASTAARNTEAFF. The CDR3 DNA follows: TGTGCCAGCACGGCCGCGCGGAACACTGAAGCTTTCTTT.